A single sample gave rise to the 29 T cell receptor beta chains below, sequenced in a study of cytomegalovirus exposure and HLA in healthy donors. Primers for the PCR totalled 60 Vbeta and 13 Jbeta. Libraries were prepared by immunoSEQ multiplex PCR; TCRdb keeps only in-frame clonotypes and omits some of them. The sample shows some 140,000 clones, approximately 80% of them seen only once. The specimen was PBMCs. These receptors all stem from a man aged 30-40 years in good health and CMV-seropositive.

The J gene is TRBJ2-3, the V gene TRBV15; weak D call: TRBD2 (6 bases). CDR1 and CDR2 from the germline V gene are LNHNV and YYDKDF (reference sequence). The CDR3 has 16 residues. V was shortened by 4 bases and J by 2 bases, with 16 bases between the two germline ends. CDR3 protein: CATSNTETRNTDTQYF. The CDR3 coding sequence is TGTGCCACCAGCAACACAGAGACTAGAAACACAGATACGCAGTATTTT.

V usage is TRBV7-9 and J usage is TRBJ1-3, with 9 bases fitting TRBD1. The ends lost 3 bases at V and 4 bases at J; junction bases unmatched: 4. The germline V gene encodes CDR1 SEHNR and CDR2 FQNEAQ (reference sequence). The CDR3 loop spans 15 amino acids. CDR3 loop: CASSLGTGPGNTIYF. The CDR3 nucleotides read TGTGCCAGCAGCTTGGGGACAGGGCCCGGAAACACCATATATTTT.

This clone was seen a handful of times. CDR3 in amino acids: CASSLFGEGGYTF. For the CDR3, the DNA is TGTGCCAGCAGTTTATTTGGGGAGGGTGGCTACACCTTC. This sequence joins TRBV28 and TRBJ1-2; the D is unclear. V was clipped by 1 base and J by 7 bases, with 10 bases between them. Germline lookup yields CDR1 MDHEN and CDR2 SYDVKM. This CDR3 is built from 13 residues.

The chain joins TRBV6-5 to TRBJ2-1, with D tentatively TRBD1 (6 bases). The length of the CDR3 is 16 residues. Trimming removed 2 bases at V and 5 bases at J, with 16 bases between. Germline loops: CDR1 MNHEY, CDR2 SVGAGI. The CDR3 here is CASSYDGYRVDNEQFF. CDR3 DNA sequence: TGTGCCAGCAGTTACGATGGTTACAGGGTGGACAATGAGCAGTTCTTC.

This chain joins TRBV28 and TRBJ2-7; TRBD2 might be the D (7 bases). CDR1 and CDR2 (germline): MDHEN, SYDVKM. The CDR3 spans 15 residues. With 6 bases removed from V and 5 bases from J, the gap between germline ends came to 20 bases. The DNA of the CDR3 is TGTGCCAGCAGCCCCTCCGGGGAGGGGGTTGACGAGCAGTACTTC. This encodes CASSPSGEGVDEQYF.

The genes are TRBV6-5 and TRBJ2-7, with 11 bases that match TRBD2. The V gene end was trimmed by 2 bases and the J gene end by 10 bases; junction bases not matched to a gene: 7. CDR1 is MNHEY and CDR2 is SVGAGI in the germline V gene. This CDR3 spans 14 amino acids. The CDR3: CASSYGLAGGGQYF. Written as DNA, the CDR3 is TGTGCCAGCAGTTACGGGCTAGCGGGAGGAGGTCAGTACTTC.

V and J are TRBV10-3 and TRBJ2-7, with a possible D match to TRBD1 (6 bases). The V end was cut by 11 bases, the J end by 4 bases, with 21 bases between. The CDR3 is made up of 14 amino acids. Germline values: CDR1 ENHRY, CDR2 SYGVKD. The CDR3 nucleotides are TGTGCCGCCCGTTCCCGACAGGACCAATACGAGCAGTACTTC. This sequence encodes CAARSRQDQYEQYF.

This clone was seen only once. The rearrangement links TRBV5-6 to TRBJ1-5; 9 nucleotides agree with TRBD1. The ends lost 4 bases at V and 9 bases at J; junction bases unmatched: 14. This CDR3 is 16 amino acids long. Germline V lookup: CDR1 SGHDT, CDR2 YYEEEE. CDR3 sequence reads: CASSLATGGYLRPQHF. DNA for the CDR3: TGTGCCAGCAGCCTCGCGACAGGGGGTTACCTAAGGCCCCAGCATTTT.

This rearrangement joins TRBV27 to TRBJ2-7, with 11 nucleotides matching TRBD1. The CDR3 runs to 15 residues. Looked up from germline, CDR1 is MNHEY and CDR2 is SMNVEV (reference sequence). J gave up 3 bases and V 4 bases, and 5 bases lay outside the gene matches. CDR3 coding DNA: TGTGCCAGCAGTTCCCCCGGGACAGGGGGCTACGAGCAGTACTTC. Amino acid sequence: CASSSPGTGGYEQYF.

The chain recombines TRBV28 with TRBJ1-1; 7 bases map to TRBD1. Germline-derived CDR1 and CDR2 are MDHEN and SYDVKM. V trimming: 5 bases; J trimming: 2 bases; junction bases outside the gene matches: 8. This CDR3 has 15 amino acids. This CDR3 reads CASSLPQGGNTEAFF. In DNA, the CDR3 is TGTGCCAGCAGTCTCCCGCAGGGGGGAAACACTGAAGCTTTCTTT.

This sequence joins TRBV28 and TRBJ2-1; D is unclear. Germline V gene data show CDR1 as MDHEN and CDR2 as SYDVKM. There are 16 residues in the CDR3. The V and J ends lost 5 bases and 2 bases respectively, with 16 bases between them. CDR3 nucleotides: TGTGCCAGCAGTCCATACACCGCCAGCGCCTACAATGAGCAGTTCTTC. Protein product: CASSPYTASAYNEQFF.

The V gene is TRBV5-8, the J gene TRBJ1-5; a possible D gene is TRBD1 (5 bases). Trimming shortened V by 3 bases and J by 6 bases, and 7 bases separated the two germline ends. CDR3 length: 12 residues. The germline gives CDR1 SGHTS, CDR2 YDEGEE. In DNA form, the CDR3 reads TGTGCCAGCAGCTGGAGGGGTCAGCCCCAGCATTTT. It yields the protein CASSWRGQPQHF.

The chain links TRBV12-5 to TRBJ2-1; D perhaps matches TRBD1 (6 bases). The CDR3 length is 12 residues. Trimming cost V 7 bases and J 9 bases, with 13 bases left between them. CDR1 and CDR2 (germline): LGHNT, FRNRAP. The CDR3, as DNA: TGTGCTAGTGCCACACAGGGAATTGAGCAGTTCTTC. Translated, it gives CASATQGIEQFF. The full variable domain, with the rest looked up from reference TRBV12-5 and TRBJ2-1, is DARVTQTPRHKVTEMGQEVTMRCQPILGHNTVFWYRQTMMQGLELLAYFRNRAPLDDSGMPKDRFSAEMPDATLATLKIQPSEPRDSAVYFCASATQGIEQFFGPGTRLTVL.

This clone was observed a handful of times. V and J are TRBV11-2 and TRBJ1-2; TRBD1 aligns across 8 bases. V gave up 5 bases and J gave up 4 bases; unmatched junction bases: 3. This CDR3 region has 13 residues. CDR1 is SGHAT, CDR2 FQNNGV, per germline. CDR3: CASSPGTGYGYTF. CDR3 in DNA: TGTGCCAGCAGCCCAGGGACAGGCTATGGCTACACCTTC.

This clone was counted between two and nine times. The genes are TRBV7-9 and TRBJ2-7; no clear D. The CDR3 consists of 11 residues. The germline CDR1 and CDR2 sequences are SEHNR and FQNEAQ (reference sequence). V lost 7 bases, J lost 6 bases, and 10 bases lay in between. The CDR3 DNA reads as TGTGCCAGCACCGCACTTTCCGAGCAGTACTTC. Translated, it gives CASTALSEQYF.

V gene TRBV28 combines with J gene TRBJ1-5; the match to TRBD1 covers 8 bases. CDR1 and CDR2 (germline): MDHEN, SYDVKM. The CDR3 spans 16 residues. Unmatched junction bases numbered 13, after V lost 6 bases and J lost 6 bases. CDR3 sequence: CASRDGTGWVGQPQHF. The CDR3 nucleotides are TGTGCCAGCAGAGACGGGACAGGCTGGGTCGGTCAGCCCCAGCATTTT.

The chain carries TRBV6-5 and TRBJ1-1, with a possible D match to TRBD1 (6 bases). Trimming left V 6 bases short and J 1 base short, with 6 bases between. The CDR3 extends over 12 amino acids. CDR1 MNHEY and CDR2 SVGAGI come from the germline V gene. The CDR3 sequence: CASRQGNTEAFF. For the CDR3, the DNA is TGTGCCAGCAGACAGGGGAACACTGAAGCTTTCTTT.

The CDR3 sequence is CASSQQGAKNIQYF. The CDR3 DNA reads TGTGCCAGCAGTCAACAGGGAGCCAAAAACATTCAGTACTTC. V gene TRBV28 combines with J gene TRBJ2-4, with D perhaps TRBD1 (6 bases). This CDR3 contains 14 residues. In germline, CDR1 is MDHEN, CDR2 SYDVKM. Between the trimmed V and J ends, which lost 5 bases and 0 bases, there was a span of 8 bases.

The V and J genes are TRBV5-4 and TRBJ2-2; 9 bases map to TRBD1. V was pared by 4 bases and J by 7 bases, with 11 bases of the junction left unmatched. The CDR3 is 16 residues long. CDR1 and CDR2 from the germline V gene are SGHNT and YYREEE (reference sequence). CDR3 sequence reads: CASSGDRDRVNGELFF. DNA for the CDR3: TGTGCCAGCAGCGGGGACCGGGACAGGGTGAACGGGGAGCTGTTTTTT.

The J gene is TRBJ1-6, the V gene TRBV30; tentative D call: TRBD1 (5 bases). The germline V gene has CDR1 GTSNPN and CDR2 SVGIG (reference sequence). This CDR3 comprises 14 residues. Trimming removed 0 bases at V and 9 bases at J, with 12 bases between. In DNA form, the CDR3 reads TGTGCCTGGAGTGTAAGGCAGGGCGGTTCACCCCTCCACTTT. Protein product: CAWSVRQGGSPLHF. Full variable domain (outside the CDR3, taken from reference TRBV30 and TRBJ1-6): SQTIHQWPATLVQPVGSPLSLECTVEGTSNPNLYWYRQAAGRGLQLLFYSVGIGQISSEVPQNLSASRPQDRQFILSSKKLLLSDSGFYLCAWSVRQGGSPLHFGNGTRLTVT.

The chain couples TRBV19 to TRBJ1-5, with D possibly TRBD1 on 6 matching bases. The CDR3 is 16 residues long. The V end was cut by 4 bases, the J end by 11 bases, with 24 bases between. Per germline, CDR1 LNHDA and CDR2 SQIVND (reference sequence). The CDR3: CASSTSTGTPGGAQHF. CDR3 sequence (DNA): TGTGCCAGTAGTACCTCAACAGGGACACCTGGAGGAGCCCAGCATTTT. Filled out from reference TRBV19 and TRBJ1-5, the complete variable domain reads DGGITQSPKYLFRKEGQNVTLSCEQNLNHDAMYWYRQDPGQGLRLIYYSQIVNDFQKGDIAEGYSVSREKKESFPLTVTSAQKNPTAFYLCASSTSTGTPGGAQHFGDGTRLSIL.

The chain is built from TRBV30 and TRBJ2-3; TRBD1 aligns across 8 bases. Germline lookup yields CDR1 GTSNPN and CDR2 SVGIG (reference sequence). The CDR3 extends over 16 amino acids. J gave up 4 bases and V 3 bases, and 12 bases lay outside the gene matches. The CDR3 DNA sequence: TGTGCCTGGAGCTACCTGGGACAGGTCGCGGCAGATACGCAGTATTTT. Protein product: CAWSYLGQVAADTQYF.

The chain combines TRBV5-6 with TRBJ2-5; 8 bases agree with TRBD2. Germline assignment: CDR1 SGHDT and CDR2 YYEEEE. CDR3 length equals 14 residues. V shed 2 bases, J shed 5 bases, and the junction held 5 bases outside the gene matches. The CDR3 DNA reads TGTGCCAGCAGCTTTGGGGCGGGAGGTGAGACCCAGTACTTC. This encodes CASSFGAGGETQYF.

J is TRBJ2-5 and V is TRBV25-1; TRBD1 agrees at 9 bases. TRBJ2-7 matches the DNA end more closely, so the J call is doubtful. CDR1 is MGHDK, CDR2 SYGVNS, per germline. CDR3 length: 14 amino acids. This CDR3 is CASSWTGEVYEQYF. CDR3 nucleotides: TGTGCCAGCAGTTGGACAGGGGAAGTTTACGAGCAGTACTTC.

This sequence joins TRBV2 and TRBJ2-7; 11 bases fit TRBD1. V lost 3 bases, J lost 3 bases, and 10 bases stayed unmatched. From germline, CDR1 is SNHLY and CDR2 FYNNEI. CDR3 length: 17 amino acids. The CDR3 DNA sequence: TGTGCCAGCAGTGACCGGGGACAGGGGGAAGGACGCTACGAGCAGTACTTC. It translates to CASSDRGQGEGRYEQYF.

The chain combines TRBV6-5 with TRBJ2-7; 7 nucleotides match TRBD2. In germline, CDR1 is MNHEY, CDR2 SVGAGI. Trimming removed 7 bases from V and 0 bases from J; junction bases left unmatched: 9. This CDR3 comprises 15 residues. Written as DNA, the CDR3 is TGTGCCAGCAACGTGGCGGGAGCTCGCTCCTACGAGCAGTACTTC. Translated, it gives CASNVAGARSYEQYF.

The sample holds a few counts of this clone. This chain uses TRBV5-1 with TRBJ1-4, with 12 nucleotides matching TRBD1. This CDR3 comprises 15 residues. The V gene's germline CDR1 is SGHRS and CDR2 YFSETQ. The V gene end was trimmed by 4 bases and the J gene end by 8 bases; junction bases not matched to a gene: 6. The CDR3 nucleotides are TGCGCCAGCAGCGTTTACGGGACAGGGGGCGAAAAACTGTTTTTT. Amino acids: CASSVYGTGGEKLFF.

The chain joins TRBV9 to TRBJ2-1, with TRBD2 as a possible D gene (5 bases). The germline V gene encodes CDR1 SGDLS and CDR2 YYNGEE. V lost 0 bases and J 3 bases, leaving 10 bases between the germline ends. The CDR3 contains 15 residues. CDR3 sequence: CASSVEAAIYNEQFF. In DNA, the CDR3 is TGTGCCAGCAGCGTAGAAGCGGCAATCTACAATGAGCAGTTCTTC.

A few counts support this clone. The V and J genes are TRBV30 and TRBJ1-1; a weak D match, TRBD1 (6 bases). The V gene's germline CDR1 is GTSNPN and CDR2 SVGIG (reference sequence). The CDR3 covers 13 residues. Deletions cut 3 bases from V and 3 bases from J, with 11 bases between. CDR3 in amino acids: CAWSTGRDTEAFF. The CDR3 nucleotides read TGTGCCTGGAGCACAGGGAGAGACACTGAAGCTTTCTTT.